Presented here are 20 T cell receptor beta chains from one specimen sequenced in a study of cytomegalovirus exposure and HLA in healthy donors (dated by TCRdb to about 2017). Library preparation was by the immunoSEQ multiplex PCR assay. The multiplex PCR relied on a mix of 60 forward primers for TCR Vbeta segments and 13 reverse primers for TCR Jbeta segments. Entries here come from immuneACCESS through TCRdb and include only in-frame sequences with V and J called. Some clones fail to appear in such tables; in the studies checked, an unresolved V gene covers under half of the shortfall, and the cause of the remainder is unknown. Present in this sample are over 45,000 clones, approximately 80% of which were seen just once. Over 1.1% of the sample is taken by the ten largest. Sample: PBMCs. The receptors were sampled from a female donor in good health and CMV-seronegative.

The gene calls are TRBV19 and TRBJ2-1; 7 bases fit TRBD1. This CDR3 has 11 amino acids. CDR1 and CDR2 (germline): LNHDA, SQIVND (reference sequence). J gave up 8 bases and V 10 bases, and 5 bases lay outside the gene matches. CDR3 in amino acids: CATNDRDEQFF. DNA of the CDR3: TGTGCCACGAACGACAGGGATGAGCAGTTCTTC.

This clone was observed a handful of times. This chain's CDR3 is CASSGTGLSTGELFF. As DNA, the CDR3 is TGCGCCAGCAGCGGAACGGGACTAAGCACCGGGGAGCTGTTTTTT. This chain links TRBV5-1 with TRBJ2-2, with 7 bases that match TRBD2. The CDR3 is 15 amino acids. Trimming took 4 bases from V and 4 from J; bases not matched to a gene: 7. Germline loops: CDR1 SGHRS, CDR2 YFSETQ.

This clone was detected once. The genes are TRBV4-1 and TRBJ2-7, with D maybe TRBD2 (6 bases). Germline loops: CDR1 MGHRA, CDR2 YSYEKL. This CDR3 has 13 amino acids. Between the trimmed V and J ends, which lost 4 bases and 6 bases, there was a span of 13 bases. The CDR3 loop is CASSLTGGTEQYF. The CDR3 DNA sequence: TGCGCCAGCAGCCTAACCGGGGGTACCGAGCAGTACTTC.

This sequence joins TRBV18 and TRBJ2-7, with TRBD1 as a possible D gene (5 bases). The germline V gene encodes CDR1 KGHSH and CDR2 LQKENI. V was shortened by 5 bases and J by 5 bases, with 7 bases between the two germline ends. The CDR3 is made up of 11 amino acids. The CDR3 DNA sequence: TGTGCCAGCTCAGACAGAGACGAGCAGTACTTC. Encoded protein: CASSDRDEQYF.

A note on this clone: This sample includes further DNA sequences coding for the same CDR3. The chain recombines TRBV6-5 with TRBJ1-2, with TRBD1 identical over 9 bases. This CDR3 is built from 15 residues. With 0 bases clipped from V and 2 bases from J, the junction kept 1 base outside the gene matches. Germline V gene lookup returns CDR1 MNHEY and CDR2 SVGAGI. CDR3: CASSYSGTGNYGYTF. The CDR3 bases are TGTGCCAGCAGTTACTCCGGGACAGGGAACTATGGCTACACCTTC.

The chain uses TRBV6-4 and TRBJ2-2; 9 nucleotides align to TRBD1. V shed 6 bases and J 6 bases; nucleotides not matched to a gene: 5. CDR1 and CDR2 (germline): MRHNA, SNTAGT. This CDR3 spans 14 amino acids. The CDR3 region is CASSRDREAGELFF. The CDR3 DNA is TGTGCCAGCAGCAGGGACAGGGAGGCCGGGGAGCTGTTTTTT.

This sequence joins TRBV5-3 and TRBJ2-5, with D possibly TRBD2 on 5 matching bases. TRBV5-3 is treated as an ORF (open reading frame) with a function not yet certain. Trimming took off 1 base at V and 3 bases at J, with 19 bases between the two ends. There are 17 residues in the CDR3. The CDR3 loop is CARSLRLNPGNEETQYF. CDR3 bases: TGTGCCAGAAGCTTGCGGTTGAACCCGGGGAACGAAGAGACCCAGTACTTC.

The chain uses TRBV9 and TRBJ1-1, with 7 nucleotides matching TRBD1. The germline gives CDR1 SGDLS, CDR2 YYNGEE. V was clipped by 0 bases and J by 5 bases; unmatched bases: 7. This CDR3 is built from 15 residues. CDR3 sequence reads: CASSVVTGALTEAFF. In DNA form, the CDR3 reads TGTGCCAGCAGCGTAGTAACAGGGGCCCTTACTGAAGCTTTCTTT.

This chain links TRBV2 with TRBJ1-2; D remains ambiguous. Germline V gene data show CDR1 as SNHLY and CDR2 as FYNNEI. The ends were cut back, 2 bases at V and 7 bases at J, with 5 bases in the middle. The CDR3 loop spans 11 amino acids. CDR3 nucleotide sequence: TGTGCCAGCAGTGAATCAGGTGGCTACACCTTC. Translation: CASSESGGYTF.

The V gene is TRBV2, the J gene TRBJ1-5, with D perhaps TRBD1 (5 bases). The germline V gene has CDR1 SNHLY and CDR2 FYNNEI. V gave up 0 bases and J gave up 2 bases, with 17 bases separating them. This CDR3 spans 18 amino acids. CDR3 DNA: TGTGCCAGCAGTGAAGCTTTTGGGACTCACGATGGCAATCAGCCCCAGCATTTT. The encoded protein is CASSEAFGTHDGNQPQHF.

The chain has TRBV7-2 and TRBJ1-5; TRBD1 might be the D (6 bases). The CDR3 is made up of 16 amino acids. Germline V CDR1 and CDR2: SGHTA, FQGNSA. Trimming removed 5 bases from V and 0 bases from J, with 14 bases in between. CDR3 sequence (DNA): TGTGCCAGCAGCGCGGCAGGGGAATATAGCAATCAGCCCCAGCATTTT. This translates into CASSAAGEYSNQPQHF.

This chain connects TRBV18 to TRBJ1-5; D remains ambiguous. Trimming cost V 6 bases and J 1 base, with 10 bases left between them. Germline V CDR1 and CDR2: KGHSH, LQKENI. The CDR3 sequence is 14 residues long. CDR3 coding DNA: TGTGCCAGCTCGCCCGGGAACAGCAATCAGCCCCAGCATTTT. The encoded protein is CASSPGNSNQPQHF.

In this sample, this clone turned up once. The chain has TRBV25-1 and TRBJ2-7, with 10 bases fitting TRBD1. J was trimmed by 5 bases and V by 1 base; bases with no gene match: 8. The germline V gene has CDR1 MGHDK and CDR2 SYGVNS. The CDR3 is 16 residues long. The CDR3 region is CASSELFGTGENEQYF. The CDR3 bases are TGTGCCAGCAGTGAATTGTTTGGGACAGGGGAGAACGAGCAGTACTTC.

This clone was detected only a few times. The chain links TRBV18 to TRBJ1-4, with D unresolved. Trimming cost V 8 bases and J 4 bases, with 11 bases left between them. The CDR3 totals 13 residues. From germline, CDR1 is KGHSH and CDR2 LQKENI. This CDR3 reads CASLRAINEKLFF. As DNA, the CDR3 is TGTGCCAGCCTGCGGGCCATTAATGAAAAACTGTTTTTT.

V gene TRBV7-3 combines with J gene TRBJ2-1; 7 bases match TRBD1. The CDR3 runs 16 residues. Germline assignment: CDR1 SGHTA and CDR2 FQGTGA. J gave up 7 bases and V 1 base, and 10 bases lay outside the gene matches. The CDR3 DNA is TGTGCCAGCAGCTTAATGCAAGCTGGGACAGCGAATGAGCAGTTCTTC. Translating gives CASSLMQAGTANEQFF.

The rearrangement joins TRBV4-1 to TRBJ1-5, with 7 positions matching TRBD1. This CDR3 contains 16 residues. Trimming at V came to 3 bases and at J to 5 bases, leaving 10 bases not matched to a gene. In germline, CDR1 is MGHRA, CDR2 YSYEKL. DNA of the CDR3: TGCGCCAGCAGCCAGAGCCCTACAGGGGTGGATCAGCCCCAGCATTTT. Its translation is CASSQSPTGVDQPQHF.

The chain is built from TRBV6-1 and TRBJ1-2, with a tentative D call TRBD1 (6 bases). V was clipped by 6 bases and J by 4 bases, with 18 bases between them. The CDR3 length is 15 residues. CDR1 and CDR2 from the germline V gene are MNHNS and SASEGT. CDR3 DNA sequence: TGTGCCAGCAGAATACAGGGTGCCGGAAGCTATGGCTACACCTTC. Its protein is CASRIQGAGSYGYTF.

J is TRBJ1-4 and V is TRBV21-1; TRBD1, the table's D call, was not compared with the DNA. TRBV21-1 is described as a pseudogene. The CDR3 has 16 residues. The CDR3 DNA reads as TGTGCCAGCAGCATAACGGGGAGGGACAGGGCCGAAAAACTGTTTTTT. This translates into CASSITGRDRAEKLFF.

This sequence joins TRBV4-3 and TRBJ1-1; no firm D call. CDR1 LGHNA and CDR2 YSLEER come from the germline V gene. The CDR3 runs to 15 residues. Trimming removed 0 bases from V and 0 bases from J, with 8 bases in between. The CDR3 region has the DNA TGCGCCAGCAGCCAAGAGTGGAGAATGAACACTGAAGCTTTCTTT. Translated: CASSQEWRMNTEAFF.

This rearrangement joins TRBV7-6 to TRBJ2-7; 9 positions agree with TRBD2. The CDR3 consists of 15 residues. The germline gives CDR1 SGHVS, CDR2 FNYEAQ. Trimming at V came to 2 bases and at J to 5 bases, leaving 7 bases not matched to a gene. The CDR3 DNA follows: TGTGCCAGCAGCTTACGAGGCGGGGGGGCCCACGAGCAGTACTTC. Translated: CASSLRGGGAHEQYF.